The 27 T cell receptor beta chains reported below all come from one sample, sequenced in a study of cytomegalovirus exposure and HLA in healthy donors. 13 Jbeta primers and 60 Vbeta primers were used for the PCR. The data were produced by immunoSEQ multiplex PCR, yet TCRdb's version contains in-frame clones alone and is incomplete. This table holds about 140,000 clones. The source material was PBMCs. These receptors were collected from a man aged 35 to 55 in good health and CMV-seronegative.

V usage is TRBV4-1 and J usage is TRBJ2-2; D possibly corresponds to TRBD1 (6 bases). V dropped 3 bases and J dropped 2 bases, with 16 bases sitting between them. Germline V CDR1 and CDR2: MGHRA, YSYEKL. The length of the CDR3 is 17 residues. CDR3 residues: CASSQMTGTINTGELFF. CDR3 bases: TGCGCCAGCAGCCAGATGACCGGGACAATTAACACCGGGGAGCTGTTTTTT.

The V call is TRBV6-5, the J call TRBJ1-2; TRBD1 matches 9 bases. The CDR3 is made up of 15 amino acids. Germline V gene sequence: CDR1 MNHEY, CDR2 SVGAGI. Germline trimming cut 2 bases from V and 4 bases from J; bases unmatched to any gene: 5. In DNA, the CDR3 is TGTGCCAGCAGTTACACGGACAGGGGAGTCTATGGCTACACCTTC. It codes for CASSYTDRGVYGYTF.

The rearrangement joins TRBV29-1 to TRBJ1-2, with a weak D call TRBD1 (5 bases). CDR3 length: 14 amino acids. Germline CDR1 is SQVTM and CDR2 is ANQGSEA. With 6 bases removed from V and 5 bases from J, the gap between germline ends came to 19 bases. The chain's CDR3 is CSVRFSGKSYGYTF. In DNA form, the CDR3 reads TGCAGCGTGAGGTTTTCAGGGAAGAGTTATGGCTACACCTTC.

This chain uses TRBV19 with TRBJ1-1, with TRBD1 identical over 8 bases. Germline lookup yields CDR1 LNHDA and CDR2 SQIVND (reference sequence). J lost 4 bases, V lost 3 bases, and 7 bases had no gene match. The CDR3 contains 15 residues. As DNA, the CDR3 is TGTGCCAGTAGTATTCTGGACAGGGAGGGCACTGAAGCTTTCTTT. This translates into CASSILDREGTEAFF. Full variable domain (rest looked up from reference TRBV19 and TRBJ1-1): DGGITQSPKYLFRKEGQNVTLSCEQNLNHDAMYWYRQDPGQGLRLIYYSQIVNDFQKGDIAEGYSVSREKKESFPLTVTSAQKNPTAFYLCASSILDREGTEAFFGQGTRLTVV.

V and J are TRBV5-6 and TRBJ2-2; TRBD1 might be the D (5 bases). Germline assignment: CDR1 SGHDT and CDR2 YYEEEE. The CDR3 is 15 amino acids. Trimming cost V 2 bases and J 7 bases, with 15 bases left between them. The DNA for the CDR3 is TGTGCCAGCAGCTTAGACAGATATAACGGCGGGGAGCTGTTTTTT. Translated: CASSLDRYNGGELFF. Full variable domain (rest looked up from reference TRBV5-6 and TRBJ2-2): DAGVTQSPTHLIKTRGQQVTLRCSPKSGHDTVSWYQQALGQGPQFIFQYYEEEERQRGNFPDRFSGHQFPNYSSELNVNALLLGDSALYLCASSLDRYNGGELFFGEGSRLTVL.

The chain recombines TRBV6-6 with TRBJ1-4; perhaps TRBD1 as D (5 bases). The germline V gene has CDR1 MNHNY and CDR2 SVGAGI (reference sequence). The CDR3 spans 13 residues. V was cut by 6 bases and J by 8 bases, with 13 bases left in between. The CDR3 nucleotides are TGTGCCAGCAGGACGGGAGGGGAAGAAAAACTGTTTTTT. Translated: CASRTGGEEKLFF.

The CDR3 spells CASSPGTGAIDTGELFF. In DNA form, the CDR3 reads TGTGCCAGCAGCCCAGGGACAGGGGCCATTGACACCGGGGAGCTGTTTTTT. The chain recombines TRBV7-9 with TRBJ2-2, with 10 bases identical to TRBD1. The CDR3 spans 17 residues. V shed 5 bases and J 3 bases; nucleotides not matched to a gene: 9. CDR1 SEHNR and CDR2 FQNEAQ come from the germline V gene (reference sequence).

The V gene is TRBV18, the J gene TRBJ2-5; D remains unclear. This CDR3 region has 14 residues. Between the trimmed V and J ends, which lost 3 bases and 3 bases, there was a span of 11 bases. From germline, CDR1 is KGHSH and CDR2 LQKENI. Here the CDR3 reads CASSPIYSEETQYF. CDR3 bases: TGTGCCAGCTCACCCATTTATTCGGAAGAGACCCAGTACTTC.

CDR3 sequence reads: CASSPGGDTAYSPLHF. The CDR3 region has the DNA TGTGCCAGCAGCCCCGGAGGAGACACTGCCTATTCACCCCTCCACTTT. The chain couples TRBV9 to TRBJ1-6; D is undetermined. The length of the CDR3 is 16 residues. The germline gives CDR1 SGDLS, CDR2 YYNGEE. V was clipped by 4 bases and J by 8 bases, with 19 bases between them.

The J gene is TRBJ1-4, the V gene TRBV4-1; 9 positions match TRBD1. The V gene end was trimmed by 2 bases and the J gene end by 5 bases; junction bases not matched to a gene: 3. The germline V gene has CDR1 MGHRA and CDR2 YSYEKL. The CDR3 is made up of 15 amino acids. For the CDR3, the DNA is TGCGCCAGCAGCCAATTTGGGACAGGGAATGAAAAACTGTTTTTT. It yields the protein CASSQFGTGNEKLFF.

The V call is TRBV11-1, the J call TRBJ2-1; D may be TRBD2 (5 bases). The CDR3 consists of 12 residues. CDR1 is SGHAT and CDR2 is FQDESV in the germline V gene (reference sequence). Trimming pared 5 bases from V and 11 bases from J, leaving 13 bases between. The CDR3 DNA reads as TGTGCCAGCAGCCCCCGACGGGAAAAGCAGTTCTTC. Its translation: CASSPRREKQFF.

This rearrangement joins TRBV7-9 to TRBJ1-1; D is perhaps TRBD1 (5 bases). CDR3 length: 15 residues. The V end was cut by 4 bases, the J end by 4 bases, with 16 bases between. The germline V gene has CDR1 SEHNR and CDR2 FQNEAQ (reference sequence). The CDR3 reads CASSSIAGGPTEAFF. The CDR3 DNA reads TGTGCCAGCAGCTCAATAGCGGGGGGTCCCACTGAAGCTTTCTTT.

In nucleotides, the CDR3 is TGTGCCAGCAGCGGCACGGGGGTCACCTACGAGCAGTACTTC. Amino acids: CASSGTGVTYEQYF. The chain combines TRBV7-6 with TRBJ2-7, with D maybe TRBD2 (6 bases). Between the trimmed V and J ends, which lost 5 bases and 2 bases, there was a span of 13 bases. CDR3 size: 14 residues. Germline V gene lookup returns CDR1 SGHVS and CDR2 FNYEAQ.

V is TRBV4-3 and J is TRBJ2-2, with D unclear. This CDR3 is built from 12 residues. Trimming stripped 0 bases from V and 8 bases from J, with 4 bases between. Germline V gene lookup returns CDR1 LGHNA and CDR2 YSLEER. The CDR3 loop reads CASSQEEGELFF. The CDR3 DNA sequence: TGCGCCAGCAGCCAAGAGGAGGGGGAGCTGTTTTTT.

V usage is TRBV10-3 and J usage is TRBJ2-1, with TRBD2 as a possible D gene (7 bases). Trimming removed 7 bases at V and 2 bases at J, with 15 bases between. This CDR3 has 15 residues. The V gene's germline CDR1 is ENHRY and CDR2 SYGVKD. CDR3 sequence (DNA): TGTGCCATCACTATTAAGGGGGGGCCCTACAATGAGCAGTTCTTC. It encodes CAITIKGGPYNEQFF.

The chain links TRBV10-1 to TRBJ1-5; 7 bases are shared with TRBD1. The J segment lost 6 bases and the V segment lost 10 bases, leaving 9 bases of the junction unmatched. CDR3 size: 13 residues. The germline V gene has CDR1 WNHNN and CDR2 SYGVQD (reference sequence). CDR3 sequence (DNA): TGCGCCACCGACAGGGAATTGGGTCAGCCCCAGCATTTT. This translates into CATDRELGQPQHF.

The chain links TRBV5-4 to TRBJ2-7; 9 nucleotides match TRBD1. Germline lookup yields CDR1 SGHNT and CDR2 YYREEE (reference sequence). The CDR3 is 15 amino acids. Germline trimming cut 4 bases from V and 5 bases from J; bases unmatched to any gene: 10. The CDR3 sequence is CASSPTGTGIHEQYF. The CDR3, as DNA: TGTGCCAGCAGCCCCACCGGGACAGGGATCCACGAGCAGTACTTC.

This sequence joins TRBV19 and TRBJ2-4, with D possibly matching TRBD2 (5 bases). This CDR3 spans 16 amino acids. The V gene's germline CDR1 is LNHDA and CDR2 SQIVND (reference sequence). The germline V and J ends were trimmed by 0 bases and 2 bases, with 11 bases remaining between them. The CDR3 DNA sequence: TGTGCCAGTAGTATAGAGGGGAGCAGGACCAAAAACATTCAGTACTTC. Protein product: CASSIEGSRTKNIQYF.

The rearrangement uses TRBV9 and TRBJ1-2, with D maybe TRBD1 (6 bases). V lost 4 bases and J 0 bases, leaving 16 bases between the germline ends. This CDR3 has 16 amino acids. The germline gives CDR1 SGDLS, CDR2 YYNGEE. The CDR3 bases are TGTGCCAGCAGCACATTTACGACAGGAACTAACTATGGCTACACCTTC. It codes for CASSTFTTGTNYGYTF.

The chain employs TRBV5-1 and TRBJ1-4, with D tentatively TRBD1 (6 bases). There are 16 residues in the CDR3. Germline V gene lookup returns CDR1 SGHRS and CDR2 YFSETQ. Trimming left V 0 bases short and J 2 bases short, with 11 bases between. The CDR3 coding sequence is TGCGCCAGCAGCTTGGAGGGGGGGCTGACTAATGAAAAACTGTTTTTT. Its translation: CASSLEGGLTNEKLFF.

The chain couples TRBV28 to TRBJ2-1; TRBD1 aligns across 8 bases. CDR1 is MDHEN and CDR2 is SYDVKM in the germline V gene. The CDR3 runs to 14 residues. V trimming: 9 bases; J trimming: 1 base; junction bases outside the gene matches: 5. The CDR3 reads CASGNRGSYNEQFF. The CDR3 DNA sequence: TGTGCCAGTGGAAACAGGGGGTCCTACAATGAGCAGTTCTTC.

The gene calls are TRBV5-5 and TRBJ2-1, with TRBD2 as a possible D gene (7 bases). V was cut by 9 bases and J by 7 bases, with 26 bases left in between. Germline V lookup: CDR1 SGHKS, CDR2 YYEKEE (reference sequence). This CDR3 has 16 residues. In DNA, the CDR3 is TGTGCCACCTCCGCAGGAAGGGGGGGGGCTCGGAATGAGCAGTTCTTC. Translation: CATSAGRGGARNEQFF.

The V gene is TRBV5-1, the J gene TRBJ1-2; D is ambiguous. The CDR3 length is 16 residues. Between the trimmed V and J ends, which lost 4 bases and 2 bases, there was a span of 18 bases. The germline V gene encodes CDR1 SGHRS and CDR2 YFSETQ. DNA of the CDR3: TGCGCCAGCAGCACTCAACCGGGAGGCCAGAACTATGGCTACACCTTC. Translating gives CASSTQPGGQNYGYTF. The full variable domain, rest sourced from reference TRBV5-1 and TRBJ1-2, is KAGVTQTPRYLIKTRGQQVTLSCSPISGHRSVSWYQQTPGQGLQFLFEYFSETQRNKGNFPGRFSGRQFSNSRSEMNVSTLELGDSALYLCASSTQPGGQNYGYTFGSGTRLTVV.

The chain is built from TRBV7-7 and TRBJ2-5; 7 positions match TRBD1. The CDR3 consists of 15 residues. Germline CDR1 SSHAT, CDR2 FNYEAQ (reference sequence). V lost 3 bases, J lost 5 bases, and 9 bases stayed unmatched. CDR3 sequence (DNA): TGTGCCAGCAGCTTCCAGGGACAGCATGGGGAGACCCAGTACTTC. This translates into CASSFQGQHGETQYF. The whole variable domain, remainder taken from reference TRBV7-7 and TRBJ2-5, is GAGVSQSPRYKVTKRGQDVTLRCDPISSHATLYWYQQALGQGPEFLTYFNYEAQPDKSGLPSDRFSAERPEGSISTLTIQRTEQRDSAMYRCASSFQGQHGETQYFGPGTRLLVL.

The chain is built from TRBV29-1 and TRBJ2-5; 7 bases line up with TRBD2. The CDR3 consists of 13 residues. From germline, CDR1 is SQVTM and CDR2 ANQGSEA. J was trimmed by 5 bases and V by 6 bases; bases with no gene match: 9. The CDR3 sequence: CSVASTSVETQYF. CDR3 DNA sequence: TGCAGCGTCGCCTCAACTAGCGTCGAGACCCAGTACTTC.

This sequence joins TRBV5-1 and TRBJ2-3; TRBD2 might be the D (5 bases). Trimming took off 0 bases at V and 0 bases at J, with 8 bases between the two ends. Germline-derived CDR1 and CDR2 are SGHRS and YFSETQ. The CDR3 totals 15 residues. The CDR3 sequence: CASSLESGSTDTQYF. CDR3 nucleotide sequence: TGCGCCAGCAGCTTGGAAAGCGGCAGCACAGATACGCAGTATTTT.

V gene TRBV4-3 combines with J gene TRBJ2-1; 12 bases match TRBD1. CDR1 is LGHNA and CDR2 is YSLEER in the germline V gene. The junction had 6 bases not matched to a gene; V was cut back by 2 bases and J by 10 bases. The CDR3 contains 15 residues. This CDR3 is CASSQLRDRGHEQFF. DNA of the CDR3: TGCGCCAGCAGCCAACTCCGGGACAGGGGGCACGAGCAGTTCTTC.